This TCR beta chain was sequenced for a study of radiation and T cells in renal cell carcinoma. Whole-study findings and limits: Pretreatment tumor biopsies were lacking, so baseline clonotypes are unknown. Tumor samples were small regions of roughly 1 g.

Treatment specified: 15 Gy SBRT to primary tumor, nephrectomy 4 weeks later. Nephrectomy followed 15 Gy stereotactic body radiation by 4 weeks. This CDR3 comprises 15 residues. The V and J ends lost 2 bases and 8 bases respectively, with 18 bases between them. The germline gives CDR1 MNHEY, CDR2 SVGAGI. Remarks on this clone: Its antigen is not identified.

Produced via immunoSEQ multiplex PCR; TCRdb's table is partial and in-frame only. The table lists about 9,300 clones, over 55% of them singletons. The sample was tumor tissue, taken from a patient whose treatment included radiotherapy and nephrectomy. This TCR was sampled from a woman in her fifties or sixties with renal cell carcinoma. The chain combines TRBV6-5 with TRBJ1-2, with TRBD1 as a possible D gene (5 bases). The chain's CDR3 is CASSYDVRGARGYTF. The CDR3 bases are TGTGCCAGCAGTTACGATGTAAGGGGCGCGAGGGGCTACACCTTC.